The clone carrying this T cell receptor beta chain has just a few counts. Its antigen is unidentified. The record originates from a study of T cells after yellow fever vaccination. The V gene end was trimmed by 2 bases and the J gene end by 2 bases; junction bases not matched to a gene: 5. This CDR3 comprises 15 residues. Germline V gives CDR1 DFQATT, CDR2 SNEGSKA (reference sequence). For TCR, cDNA came from 5'RACE template switching, which added a universal primer site and UMIs. TCRdb called the 5' RACE reads again in MiXCR, with one record for every CDR3 protein. The data hold approximately 350,000 distinct CDR3 sequences, with 11% observed a single time. Study outcomes and limitations: Clones that expanded after primary vaccination mostly reappeared after the booster (over 95% CD4, approximately 85% CD8). Bulk-population clonotypes that are abundant could appear as contaminants in FACS-sorted repertoires.

The TCR sequence derives from a man aged 18-30 years who received the YFV17D yellow fever vaccine. The V gene is TRBV20-1, the J gene TRBJ2-5; TRBD2 aligns across 10 bases. The input for sequencing was PBMCs, taken on the day of the first yellow fever vaccination. The CDR3 is CSARRAGGGQETQYF. For the CDR3, the DNA is TGCAGTGCTAGACGAGCGGGGGGGGGACAAGAGACCCAGTACTTC.